The next 18 T cell receptor beta chains were all read from a single sample in a study of T cell repertoires in cytomegalovirus infection. One entry per CDR3 protein results from TCRdb running MiXCR on the reads. The data show fewer than 300,000 distinct CDR3 sequences, roughly 23% seen once. The sequenced sample was PBMCs. The receptors originated from a human donor in good health (CMV status not recorded). Some clones in this sample may be carry-over from other donors' samples.

This clonotype was detected a few times. The rearrangement uses TRBV7-2 and TRBJ2-1, with D uncertain. The length of the CDR3 is 13 residues. Germline V lookup: CDR1 SGHTA, CDR2 FQGNSA. The V gene lost 1 base and the J gene lost 3 bases, with 4 bases spanning the gap. The CDR3 spells CASSLDLYNEQFF. CDR3 DNA: TGTGCCAGCAGCTTAGACCTCTACAATGAGCAGTTCTTC.

This clonotype was detected many times. This chain links TRBV7-2 with TRBJ2-7, with D unresolved. The ends were cut back, 6 bases at V and 1 base at J, with 10 bases in the middle. Germline V lookup: CDR1 SGHTA, CDR2 FQGNSA. This CDR3 contains 13 residues. The CDR3 protein is CASSSEPSYEQYF. The CDR3 bases are TGTGCCAGCAGTTCTGAGCCTTCCTACGAGCAGTACTTC. The full variable domain, completed using reference TRBV7-2 and TRBJ2-7, is GAGVSQSPSNKVTEKGKDVELRCDPISGHTALYWYRQSLGQGLEFLIYFQGNSAPDKSGLPSDRFSAERTGGSVSTLTIQRTQQEDSAVYLCASSSEPSYEQYFGPGTRLTVT.

The chain combines TRBV14 with TRBJ2-5, with 11 bases that match TRBD1. The germline V gene has CDR1 SGHDN and CDR2 FVKESK. There are 15 residues in the CDR3. Trimming at V came to 5 bases and at J to 2 bases, leaving 4 bases not matched to a gene. The CDR3 nucleotides read TGTGCCAGCAGCTTGGGACAGGGGGTTCAAGAGACCCAGTACTTC. This sequence encodes CASSLGQGVQETQYF.

The table lists this clonotype with many counts. The chain employs TRBV7-2 and TRBJ2-3; maybe TRBD2 (5 bases). The CDR3 is 14 residues long. Trimming removed 1 base at V and 8 bases at J, with 13 bases between. Per germline, CDR1 SGHTA and CDR2 FQGNSA. CDR3 coding DNA: TGTGCCAGCAGCTTAGAATCGGGAACGGCTACGCAGTATTTT. It is translated as CASSLESGTATQYF.

The chain joins TRBV6-6 to TRBJ1-3; tentative D call: TRBD1 (5 bases). Trimming cost V 6 bases and J 2 bases, with 8 bases left between them. This CDR3 contains 13 residues. The germline V gene encodes CDR1 MNHNY and CDR2 SVGAGI (reference sequence). The DNA of the CDR3 is TGTGCCAGCAGGGACACAACTGGAAACACCATATATTTT. Protein product: CASRDTTGNTIYF.

The chain combines TRBV7-8 with TRBJ2-1; 8 positions agree with TRBD1. V shed 7 bases, J shed 9 bases, and the junction held 11 bases outside the gene matches. CDR3 size: 14 residues. Germline V gene data show CDR1 as SGHVS and CDR2 as FQNEAQ. The CDR3 reads CASILQDRGGEQFF. The CDR3 nucleotides are TGTGCCAGCATCCTTCAAGACAGGGGAGGTGAGCAGTTCTTC.

The chain couples TRBV18 to TRBJ1-5; tentative D call: TRBD1 (5 bases). V gave up 3 bases and J gave up 2 bases, with 11 bases separating them. The CDR3 runs 15 residues. Germline loops: CDR1 KGHSH, CDR2 LQKENI. For the CDR3, the DNA is TGTGCCAGCTCACCCAAGGCGGGGGGCAATCAGCCCCAGCATTTT. Its translation: CASSPKAGGNQPQHF. The whole variable domain, filled in from reference TRBV18 and TRBJ1-5, reads NAGVMQNPRHLVRRRGQEARLRCSPMKGHSHVYWYRQLPEEGLKFMVYLQKENIIDESGMPKERFSAEFPKEGPSILRIQQVVRGDSAAYFCASSPKAGGNQPQHFGDGTRLSIL.

This clonotype was picked up a small number of times. The genes are TRBV4-1 and TRBJ1-2, with 10 bases lining up with TRBD1. The length of the CDR3 is 15 residues. V lost 1 base to trimming and J lost 5 bases; unmatched junction nucleotides: 4. From germline, CDR1 is MGHRA and CDR2 YSYEKL. The CDR3 here is CASSQAGTGVYGYTF. The CDR3, as DNA: TGCGCCAGCAGCCAAGCGGGGACAGGGGTGTATGGCTACACCTTC.

This clonotype was found a few times. The rearrangement uses TRBV28 and TRBJ2-7; TRBD2 aligns across 8 bases. CDR3 length: 15 residues. With V trimmed by 5 bases and J by 5 bases, 11 bases remained unmatched. Germline loops: CDR1 MDHEN, CDR2 SYDVKM. This chain's CDR3 is CASSPVSSGENEQYF. CDR3 nucleotides: TGTGCCAGCAGTCCGGTTAGTAGCGGGGAGAACGAGCAGTACTTC.

This clonotype was seen a handful of times. This rearrangement joins TRBV11-2 to TRBJ2-1; 7 positions agree with TRBD1. V gave up 3 bases and J gave up 8 bases; unmatched junction bases: 10. The CDR3 is made up of 15 amino acids. From germline, CDR1 is SGHAT and CDR2 FQNNGV. The CDR3 sequence: CASSFGTDRWDEQFF. DNA of the CDR3: TGTGCCAGCAGCTTCGGGACAGACCGGTGGGATGAGCAGTTCTTC.

The rearrangement uses TRBV5-1 and TRBJ2-5; D assignment may be TRBD1 or TRBD2 (5 bases each). The germline V gene encodes CDR1 SGHRS and CDR2 YFSETQ. Trimming removed 2 bases from V and 4 bases from J, with 21 bases in between. The CDR3 runs 17 residues. This CDR3 is CASSFVTGTPRAETQYF. The CDR3 DNA sequence: TGCGCCAGCAGCTTCGTTACCGGGACCCCTAGGGCAGAGACCCAGTACTTC.

This chain's CDR3 is CASSGIGTANTEAFF. CDR3 bases: TGTGCCAGCAGCGGAATAGGGACGGCGAACACTGAAGCTTTCTTT. The chain links TRBV5-4 to TRBJ1-1, with D possibly TRBD1 on 5 matching bases. Germline loops: CDR1 SGHNT, CDR2 YYREEE (reference sequence). The CDR3 totals 15 residues. Trimming took off 4 bases at V and 1 base at J, with 14 bases between the two ends. Based on the CDR3 plus reference TRBV5-4 and TRBJ1-1, the full variable domain is ETGVTQSPTHLIKTRGQQVTLRCSSQSGHNTVSWYQQALGQGPQFIFQYYREEENGRGNFPPRFSGLQFPNYSSELNVNALELDDSALYLCASSGIGTANTEAFFGQGTRLTVV.

This clonotype has ten or more counts. The gene calls are TRBV7-2 and TRBJ1-6; 9 nucleotides align to TRBD1. Germline CDR1 and CDR2: SGHTA and FQGNSA. V was pared by 5 bases and J by 0 bases, with 2 bases of the junction left unmatched. The CDR3 runs 16 residues. Here the CDR3 DNA reads TGTGCCAGCAGCCGGACAGGGGACTCCTATAATTCACCCCTCCACTTT. This translates into CASSRTGDSYNSPLHF.

In its sample, this clonotype was seen a few times. The CDR3 region has the DNA TGTGCCAGCAGCTTCCTATTAGGGTATAATGAGCAGTTCTTC. Amino acids: CASSFLLGYNEQFF. V gene TRBV11-2 combines with J gene TRBJ2-1; D is unclear. The CDR3 covers 14 residues. The germline V and J ends were trimmed by 3 bases and 7 bases, with 13 bases remaining between them. Germline lookup yields CDR1 SGHAT and CDR2 FQNNGV.

This clonotype showed up just a few times. The chain combines TRBV11-3 with TRBJ2-7; 8 bases map to TRBD2. V was pared by 1 base and J by 2 bases, with 4 bases of the junction left unmatched. CDR3 length: 15 amino acids. Germline V gene data show CDR1 as SGHNT and CDR2 as YENEEA. CDR3 loop: CASSLGGGLTYEQYF. The CDR3 DNA follows: TGTGCCAGCAGCTTAGGCGGGGGGCTTACCTACGAGCAGTACTTC.

This clonotype was counted ten times or more. The rearrangement links TRBV11-2 to TRBJ2-5; D is perhaps TRBD2 (6 bases). CDR1 is SGHAT and CDR2 is FQNNGV in the germline V gene. The CDR3 contains 14 residues. V lost 2 bases, J lost 5 bases, and 12 bases lay in between. The CDR3 nucleotides are TGTGCCAGCAGCTTAAGGGCGGGAAGTGAGACCCAGTACTTC. It codes for CASSLRAGSETQYF.

The chain joins TRBV13 to TRBJ2-2; 7 bases are a match to TRBD2. This CDR3 has 17 amino acids. V lost 8 bases to trimming and J lost 1 base; unmatched junction nucleotides: 13. Germline CDR1 PRHDT, CDR2 FYEKMQ (reference sequence). Here the CDR3 reads CASRWRGLGGNTGELFF. The CDR3 DNA reads as TGTGCCAGCCGCTGGCGGGGGTTAGGTGGGAACACCGGGGAGCTGTTTTTT.

The genes are TRBV29-1 and TRBJ2-5; D uncertain. The V and J ends lost 6 bases and 5 bases respectively, with 16 bases between them. In germline, CDR1 is SQVTM, CDR2 ANQGSEA. This CDR3 is built from 13 residues. The CDR3 region has the DNA TGCAGCGTCCAGACTGCCGCCACGGAGACCCAGTACTTC. Translating it yields CSVQTAATETQYF.